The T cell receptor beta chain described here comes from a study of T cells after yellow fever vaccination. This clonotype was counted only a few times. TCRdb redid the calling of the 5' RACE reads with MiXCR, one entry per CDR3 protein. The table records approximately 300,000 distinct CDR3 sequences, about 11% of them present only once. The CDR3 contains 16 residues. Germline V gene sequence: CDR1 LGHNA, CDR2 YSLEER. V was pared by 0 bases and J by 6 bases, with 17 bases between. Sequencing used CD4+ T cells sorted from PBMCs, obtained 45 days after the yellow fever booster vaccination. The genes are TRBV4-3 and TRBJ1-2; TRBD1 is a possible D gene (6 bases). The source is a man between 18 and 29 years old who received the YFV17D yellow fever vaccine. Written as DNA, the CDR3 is TGCGCCAGCAGCCAAGACTCGTATCAGGGGAGAGATGGCTACACCTTC. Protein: CASSQDSYQGRDGYTF.